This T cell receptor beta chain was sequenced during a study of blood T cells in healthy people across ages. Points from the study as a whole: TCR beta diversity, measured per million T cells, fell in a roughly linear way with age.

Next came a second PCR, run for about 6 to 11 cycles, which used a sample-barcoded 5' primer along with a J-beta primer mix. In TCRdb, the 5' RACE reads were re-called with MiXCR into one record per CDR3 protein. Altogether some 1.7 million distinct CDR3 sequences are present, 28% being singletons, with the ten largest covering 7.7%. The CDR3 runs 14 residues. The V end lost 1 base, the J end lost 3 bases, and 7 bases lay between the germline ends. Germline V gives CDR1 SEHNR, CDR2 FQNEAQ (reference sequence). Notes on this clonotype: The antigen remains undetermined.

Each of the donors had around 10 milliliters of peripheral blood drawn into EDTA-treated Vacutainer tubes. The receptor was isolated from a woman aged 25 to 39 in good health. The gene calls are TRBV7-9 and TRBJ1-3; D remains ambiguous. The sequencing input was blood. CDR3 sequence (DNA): TGTGCCAGCAGCTTAGGCCACAGTGGAAACACCATATATTTT. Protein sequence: CASSLGHSGNTIYF.